Listed below are T cell receptor beta chains from one sample, sequenced in a study of cytomegalovirus exposure and HLA in healthy donors. The data were produced by immunoSEQ multiplex PCR, yet TCRdb's version contains in-frame clones alone and is incomplete. The table includes about 160,000 clones, roughly 70% detected once. The sequenced sample was PBMCs. The source is a woman aged 45-65 years in good health and CMV-seropositive. Both conserved end residues are part of each CDR3. Expanded clones are given a class, and other clones once, few, many or no size at all.

>TRBV7-3|TRBJ2-3|-|17
CASSSGLAGVSTDTQYF
>TRBV5-6|TRBJ1-4|-|16
CASSSGSGRANEKLFF
>TRBV28|TRBJ2-7|-|13
CASNLGGVGEQYF
>TRBV12-5|TRBJ1-4|-|15
CASGLWGQPNEKLFF
>TRBV2|TRBJ1-4|-|17
CASSAAGGIPTNEKLFF
>TRBV19|TRBJ2-3|-|13
CATADRVTDTQYF
>TRBV7-9|TRBJ2-3|-|16
CASSPGTSGGSDTQYF
>TRBV4-1|TRBJ2-7|once|15
CASSQVPGQTYDQYF
>TRBV21-1|TRBJ1-6|-|14
CASTSKVSQAPLHF
>TRBV25-1|TRBJ2-1|once|15
CASRRGTGGPNEQFF
>TRBV27|TRBJ1-1|few|15
CATKWASRENTEAFF
>TRBV29-1|TRBJ2-5|-|15
CSVGLAGGIIETQYF
>TRBV4-1|TRBJ2-3|-|15
CASSQKGDSTDTQYF
>TRBV5-1|TRBJ2-5|-|15
CASSLSPSGVETQYF
>TRBV5-8|TRBJ1-4|-|14
CASSLGATNEKLFF
>TRBV6-1|TRBJ2-7|-|13
CATRERDTYEQYF
>TRBV5-6|TRBJ1-2|few|15
CASSVERSLGDGYTF
>TRBV30|TRBJ2-1|-|13
CAWSANLQGEQFF
>TRBV6-5|TRBJ1-2|once|12
CACRGTVEGYTF
>TRBV5-6|TRBJ1-5|-|16
CASSWYQGAGNQPQHF
>TRBV11-2|TRBJ1-3|-|17
CASSLAPPGRSGNTIYF
>TRBV7-6|TRBJ2-5|-|12
CASSPGGGTQYF
>TRBV25-1|TRBJ2-3|-|13
CASSEQFSDTQYF
>TRBV9|TRBJ1-2|once|15
CASSTKPGQGFGYTF
>TRBV6-5|-|-|11
CASSKNYEQYF
>TRBV5-4|TRBJ2-5|-|13
CASGNRGGETQYF
>TRBV18|TRBJ2-7|-|16
CASSPLKGQGNYEQYF
>TRBV6-1|TRBJ1-2|-|14
CASSSRTADYGYTF
>TRBV2|TRBJ1-5|-|14
CASSVFESNQPQHF
>TRBV19|TRBJ1-2|-|16
CASTSPRGQANYGYTF
>TRBV9|TRBJ2-3|-|11
CASSSGDTQYF
>TRBV7-6|TRBJ1-2|-|13
CASSAGTGCGYTF
>TRBV5-1|TRBJ1-2|few|14
CASSVGQATLGYTF
>TRBV10-2|TRBJ2-2|-|13
CASMKLEAGELFF
>TRBV1|TRBJ2-3|-|18
CTSSPPEGAFARTDTQYF
>TRBV6-6|TRBJ2-1|few|15
CASSRDRGDYNEQFF
>TRBV6-6|TRBJ1-1|few|15
CASSYGVQGVNEAFF
>TRBV6-1|TRBJ1-5|-|14
CASSEARRSQPQHF
>TRBV30|TRBJ1-6|-|13
CAWSVGTEGPLHF
>TRBV9|TRBJ1-3|-|17
CASSTDRGGFSGNTIYF